This T cell receptor beta chain was sequenced in a study of early T cells in non-severe SARS-CoV-2 infection. The wider study: Chains from this unsorted whole-blood bulk RNA could not be paired.

The CDR3 loop spans 12 amino acids. CDR1 SQVTM and CDR2 ANQGSEA come from the germline V gene. Trimming cost V 6 bases and J 2 bases, with 11 bases left between them. This clonotype was picked up a small number of times. Its antigen is unknown. The study's findings and limits: Private and CD4 specificities were missed by VDJdb matching, which favored anti-spike CD8 responses.

Unique molecular identifiers were attached to individual cDNA molecules. In TCRdb, the 5' RACE reads were re-called with MiXCR into one record per CDR3 protein. The table has some 78,000 distinct CDR3 sequences, over 10% seen once; the top ten hold about 6.4%. The J gene is TRBJ2-7, the V gene TRBV29-1; perhaps TRBD1 as D (6 bases). The sequenced sample consisted of whole blood. The sequence came from an adult who was a healthcare worker with PCR-confirmed SARS-CoV-2 infection or an uninfected control (not recorded which). In DNA form, the CDR3 reads TGCAGCGTCTCGACAGGCCCCTACGAGCAGTACTTC. Translated, it gives CSVSTGPYEQYF.